This T cell receptor beta chain derives from a study of shared clonotypes between healthy human individuals. In the study overall: The donor pool was made up of two women and three men aged 18 to 49.

In its sample, this clone was seen once. Method: immunoSEQ multiplex PCR; TCRdb's copy keeps in-frame clones and lacks some. This table has 550,000 to 750,000 clones, less than 97% appearing once. In the naive CD8 group, cells lacked CD45RO and were positively selected for CCR7, so terminally differentiated effector memory CD45RA+ cells were left out. Only Caucasian adults living in Nashville, Tennessee made up the donor group. Germline values: CDR1 SGHVS, CDR2 FQNEAQ. Trimming removed 1 base at V and 0 bases at J, with 4 bases between. This CDR3 contains 13 residues. The rearrangement links TRBV7-8 to TRBJ2-7, with unresolved D. This TCR came from a woman aged 30 to 39 in good health. The sample was naive CD8+ T cells sorted from blood. The chain's CDR3 is CASSLGHSYEQYF. In DNA, the CDR3 is TGTGCCAGCAGCTTAGGGCACTCCTACGAGCAGTACTTC.